Listed below are T cell receptor beta chains from one sample, sequenced in a study of T-cell reconstitution after alpha-beta-depleted transplantation in children. TCRdb redid the calling of the PCR reads with MiXCR, one entry per CDR3 protein. Altogether under 350,000 distinct CDR3 sequences are present, approximately 9.6% being singletons, with the ten largest covering around 10%. The source material was PBMCs from the stem cell graft donor, sampled from the stem cell graft. The source of these receptors is a human donor who donated a stem cell graft to a child with SCID. The CDR3 runs from the conserved cysteine through the conserved F or W. D genes are given only for firm matches. Expanded clones get a size class; other rows say once, few or many, or leave the size out.

d_gene,abundance,v_gene,j_gene,CDR3aa,CDR3nt
TRBD1,NA,TRBV6-2/TRBV6-3,TRBJ2-3,CASSTTGASQYF,TGTGCCAGCAGCACGACAGGGGCCTCGCAGTATTTT
NA,few,TRBV12-3/TRBV12-4,TRBJ1-1,CASSVPGQLEPEAFF,TGTGCCAGCAGTGTGCCGGGACAATTGGAGCCTGAAGCTTTCTTT
TRBD2,many,TRBV5-1,TRBJ2-1,CASMDRLAGYNEQFF,TGCGCCAGCATGGATCGACTAGCGGGGTACAATGAGCAGTTCTTC
NA,NA,TRBV12-3/TRBV12-4,TRBJ2-3,CASSGSSFSTDTQYF,TGTGCCAGCAGCGGTAGCAGTTTTTCGACAGATACGCAGTATTTT
TRBD1,NA,TRBV10-3,TRBJ2-7,CAISEWTGSNEQYF,TGTGCCATCAGTGAGTGGACAGGGTCCAACGAGCAGTACTTC
TRBD1,few,TRBV6-1,TRBJ1-4,CASSKVLQGRNEKLFF,TGTGCCAGCAGTAAAGTTCTACAGGGGCGAAATGAAAAACTGTTTTTT
NA,many,TRBV10-3,TRBJ1-3,CAISELVGTSGNTIYF,TGTGCCATCAGTGAATTAGTTGGGACCTCTGGAAACACCATATATTTT
NA,few,TRBV5-1,TRBJ2-7,CASSLMYMSYEQYF,TGCGCCAGCAGCTTGATGTACATGTCCTACGAGCAGTACTTC
NA,many,TRBV5-1,TRBJ2-3,CASSLGLSTDTQYF,TGCGCCAGCAGCCTCGGGCTCAGCACAGATACGCAGTATTTT
TRBD1,NA,TRBV5-1,TRBJ1-1,CASSTRPTGQGYTEAFF,TGCGCCAGCAGTACCAGACCGACCGGACAGGGCTATACTGAAGCTTTCTTT
TRBD1,many,TRBV20-1,TRBJ2-1,CSARPDPGTGFFGQFF,TGCAGTGCCCGACCCGATCCCGGGACAGGCTTTTTCGGGCAGTTCTTC
TRBD1,NA,TRBV18,TRBJ2-7,CASSQARTGAEQYF,TGTGCCAGCTCACAAGCAAGAACAGGGGCCGAGCAGTACTTC
TRBD1,many,TRBV5-1,TRBJ2-1,CASRPQGVNEQFF,TGCGCCAGCAGGCCGCAGGGGGTCAATGAGCAGTTCTTC
NA,NA,TRBV6-1,TRBJ2-6,CASSKHRDSGANVLTF,TGTGCCAGCAGTAAGCACCGGGACTCTGGGGCCAACGTCCTGACTTTC
NA,few,TRBV12-3/TRBV12-4,TRBJ2-7,CASSRQKIYEQYF,TGTGCCAGCAGTCGACAGAAGATCTACGAGCAGTACTTC
TRBD1,NA,TRBV7-8,TRBJ2-2,CASSLPLRGHTGELFF,TGTGCCAGCAGCTTACCGTTGAGGGGGCACACCGGGGAGCTGTTTTTT
NA,few,TRBV6-5,TRBJ2-1,CASSYIQGGVNEQFF,TGTGCCAGCAGTTACATCCAGGGGGGGGTCAATGAGCAGTTCTTC
NA,few,TRBV3-1,TRBJ1-5,CASSQGGQNQPQHF,TGTGCCAGCAGCCAGGGGGGGCAGAATCAGCCCCAGCATTTT
TRBD1,NA,TRBV5-1,TRBJ1-1,CASSRDRDEAFF,TGCGCCAGCAGCCGGGACAGGGATGAAGCTTTCTTT
NA,few,TRBV20-1,TRBJ1-5,CSASEGWGNQPQHF,TGCAGTGCTAGTGAGGGTTGGGGCAATCAGCCCCAGCATTTT
TRBD1,NA,TRBV15,TRBJ1-4,CATSLRQGEKLFF,TGTGCCACCAGCCTACGACAGGGAGAAAAACTGTTTTTT
TRBD2,NA,TRBV6-2/TRBV6-3,TRBJ2-1,CASSYSPRLAGGSSSYNEQFF,TGTGCCAGCAGTTACTCACCGCGTCTAGCGGGGGGGAGTAGCTCCTACAATGAGCAGTTCTTC
NA,NA,TRBV5-5,TRBJ2-1,CASSLEGRKYNEQFF,TGTGCCAGCAGCTTGGAGGGACGGAAGTACAATGAGCAGTTCTTC
NA,few,TRBV12-3/TRBV12-4,TRBJ1-1,CASSSGRRITEAFF,TGTGCCAGCAGTTCGGGACGGAGAATCACTGAAGCTTTCTTT
NA,NA,TRBV7-9,TRBJ1-2,CASSLEQGYYGYTF,TGTGCCAGCAGCTTAGAGCAGGGATACTATGGCTACACCTTC
NA,many,TRBV18,TRBJ1-5,CASSPPGGNQPQHF,TGTGCCAGCTCACCGCCGGGGGGTAATCAGCCCCAGCATTTT
NA,few,TRBV4-3,TRBJ1-1,CASSQAGLGTEAFF,TGCGCCAGCAGCCAAGCAGGGCTGGGCACTGAAGCTTTCTTT
NA,NA,TRBV6-5,TRBJ2-7,CASSYSMARSYEQYF,TGTGCCAGCAGTTACTCGATGGCCAGGAGCTACGAGCAGTACTTC
TRBD1,NA,TRBV5-1,TRBJ2-3,CASSISGTGANTDTQYF,TGTGCCAGCAGCATCTCCGGGACAGGGGCCAACACAGATACGCAGTATTTT
NA,NA,TRBV12-5,TRBJ2-7,CASSVGVNEQYF,TGTGCCTCGTCTGTCGGGGTAAACGAGCAGTACTTC